This is a list of T cell receptor beta chains from one sample in a study of CD8 T cells in Susac syndrome. TCRdb analysed the immunoSEQ multiplex PCR reads with MiXCR anew, one entry per CDR3 protein. The table records roughly 180,000 distinct CDR3 sequences, about 95% of them present only once. Sequenced sample: CD4+ T cells from PBMCs. The origin of the receptors is a human donor in good health. The CDR3 runs from the conserved cysteine through the conserved F or W. The D gene is left open where the match is weak. Clone size is stated in some rows and not others, as once, few, many or a class when expanded.

CASSQGQQETQYF | TGTGCCAGCAGCCAAGGACAGCAAGAGACCCAGTACTTC | few | - | TRBJ2-5 | TRBV14
CASSHTITGGTDTQYF | TGTGCCAGCAGCCACACCATAACAGGGGGCACAGATACGCAGTATTTT | - | TRBD1 | TRBJ2-3 | TRBV11-2
CASTPIAGVGETQYF | TGTGCCAGCACCCCAATAGCGGGAGTTGGGGAGACCCAGTACTTC | - | TRBD2 | TRBJ2-5 | TRBV12-3/TRBV12-4
CSARETMDEQFF | TGCAGTGCTAGAGAGACAATGGATGAGCAGTTCTTC | - | - | TRBJ2-1 | TRBV20-1
CASSQESWGYEQYF | TGTGCCAGCAGCCAAGAGTCATGGGGCTACGAGCAGTACTTC | - | - | TRBJ2-7 | TRBV3-1
CSVKRGSSYNEQFF | TGCAGCGTAAAGCGGGGTAGCTCCTACAATGAGCAGTTCTTC | - | TRBD2 | TRBJ2-1 | TRBV29-1
CSVSAGGTDTQYF | TGCAGCGTTTCAGCGGGGGGCACAGATACGCAGTATTTT | - | TRBD2 | TRBJ2-3 | TRBV29-1
CASSARDLTQETQYF | TGTGCCAGCTCAGCTCGGGACCTCACTCAAGAGACCCAGTACTTC | - | - | TRBJ2-5 | TRBV18
CASSLGGQGQPQHF | TGTGCCAGCAGCTTAGGCGGGCAGGGACAGCCCCAGCATTTT | - | - | TRBJ1-5 | TRBV13
CSVDRGNEKLFF | TGCAGCGTCGACAGGGGGAATGAAAAACTGTTTTTT | - | TRBD1 | TRBJ1-4 | TRBV29-1
CSVSLGEAKNIQYF | TGCAGCGTTTCCCTCGGAGAAGCCAAAAACATTCAGTACTTC | - | - | TRBJ2-4 | TRBV29-1
CAWFGDNEKLFF | TGTGCCTGGTTCGGGGATAATGAAAAACTGTTTTTT | - | - | TRBJ1-4 | TRBV30
CASSPRQSNYGYTF | TGCGCCAGCAGCCCGAGACAGAGTAACTATGGCTACACCTTC | - | - | TRBJ1-2 | TRBV5-1
CASSPREGQNEQFF | TGCGCCAGCAGCCCTCGGGAGGGGCAGAATGAGCAGTTCTTC | - | TRBD2 | TRBJ2-1 | TRBV5-1
CASRREDTQYF | TGTGCCAGCCGTAGGGAGGATACGCAGTATTTT | - | - | TRBJ2-3 | TRBV28
CASSPMAGSGANVLTF | TGTGCCAGCAGCCCGATGGCCGGCTCTGGGGCCAACGTCCTGACTTTC | - | - | TRBJ2-6 | TRBV7-9
CSARGGAENTEAFF | TGCAGTGCTAGAGGTGGGGCGGAGAACACTGAAGCTTTCTTT | few | - | TRBJ1-1 | TRBV20-1
CSAREPTGALGEQFF | TGCAGTGCTAGAGAACCGACAGGGGCTTTGGGTGAGCAGTTCTTC | - | TRBD1 | TRBJ2-1 | TRBV20-1
CASSHPDRAGNQPQHF | TGTGCCAGCAGCCATCCCGACAGGGCAGGCAATCAGCCCCAGCATTTT | - | TRBD1 | TRBJ1-5 | TRBV4-2
CASSPGTIGSIYF | TGTGCCAGCAGCCCCGGGACAATTGGATCCATATATTTT | - | - | TRBJ1-3 | TRBV3-1